The 32 T cell receptor beta chains presented below share a single source sample, sequenced in a study of cytomegalovirus exposure and HLA in healthy donors. PCR was performed using 60 Vbeta and 13 Jbeta primers. Libraries were prepared by immunoSEQ multiplex PCR; TCRdb keeps only in-frame clonotypes and omits some of them. Altogether 90,000 to 120,000 clones are present, 65% to 75% being singletons, with the ten largest covering 4.8%. The sample consisted of PBMCs. The origin of the receptors is a woman younger than 35 in good health and CMV-seropositive.

J is TRBJ2-7 and V is TRBV27, with D maybe TRBD2 (6 bases). V lost 3 bases, J lost 2 bases, and 11 bases lay in between. The CDR3 extends over 14 amino acids. Germline lookup yields CDR1 MNHEY and CDR2 SMNVEV (reference sequence). The CDR3 sequence is CASSFAGGPYEQYF. The CDR3 nucleotides are TGTGCCAGCAGTTTTGCTGGAGGGCCCTACGAGCAGTACTTC.

The chain links TRBV6-6 to TRBJ1-3, with D perhaps matching TRBD1 (5 bases). Trimming pared 4 bases from V and 0 bases from J, leaving 13 bases between. CDR3 length: 16 residues. CDR1 and CDR2 from the germline V gene are MNHNY and SVGAGI (reference sequence). The chain's CDR3 is CASSSRTKSSGNTIYF. The CDR3 DNA sequence: TGTGCCAGCAGTTCGCGGACAAAGAGCTCTGGAAACACCATATATTTT.

The CDR3 spells CASSLGGTQYNTGELFF. CDR3 nucleotides: TGTGCCAGCAGCTTAGGAGGGACACAGTATAACACCGGGGAGCTGTTTTTT. This chain joins TRBV7-8 and TRBJ2-2, with a weak D call TRBD1 (6 bases). CDR1 SGHVS and CDR2 FQNEAQ come from the germline V gene. The CDR3 spans 17 residues. Between the trimmed V and J ends, which lost 1 base and 2 bases, there was a span of 14 bases.

V and J are TRBV4-3 and TRBJ2-2; maybe TRBD2 (5 bases). The V end was cut by 5 bases, the J end by 1 base, with 8 bases between. This CDR3 region has 14 residues. The germline V gene encodes CDR1 LGHNA and CDR2 YSLEER. CDR3 in amino acids: CASSSRENTGELFF. The CDR3, as DNA: TGCGCCAGCAGCTCTCGGGAGAACACCGGGGAGCTGTTTTTT.

The gene calls are TRBV4-3 and TRBJ2-2; D unclear. The CDR3 loop spans 17 amino acids. Trimming removed 2 bases from V and 0 bases from J, with 13 bases in between. The germline gives CDR1 LGHNA, CDR2 YSLEER. CDR3 amino acids: CASSQTITQANTGELFF. The CDR3, as DNA: TGCGCCAGCAGCCAAACGATCACTCAAGCGAACACCGGGGAGCTGTTTTTT.

The chain joins TRBV30 to TRBJ2-2; 9 bases are shared with TRBD1. The J segment lost 6 bases and the V segment lost 4 bases, leaving 9 bases of the junction unmatched. The CDR3 sequence is 15 residues long. Per germline, CDR1 GTSNPN and CDR2 SVGIG (reference sequence). CDR3 in amino acids: CAWTSGTGRAGELFF. In nucleotides, the CDR3 is TGTGCCTGGACTTCCGGGACAGGGCGGGCCGGGGAGCTGTTTTTT.

The genes are TRBV28 and TRBJ2-5; D is unresolved. The germline V and J ends were trimmed by 5 bases and 4 bases, with 11 bases remaining between them. This CDR3 is built from 13 residues. Looked up from germline, CDR1 is MDHEN and CDR2 is SYDVKM. The CDR3 region is CASSTPALETQYF. The CDR3 DNA reads TGTGCCAGCAGTACTCCAGCGCTAGAGACCCAGTACTTC.

The CDR3 loop reads CASSPEFGTSGNYEQYF. In DNA form, the CDR3 reads TGCGCCAGCAGCCCGGAATTTGGGACTAGCGGAAACTACGAGCAGTACTTC. This sequence joins TRBV4-3 and TRBJ2-7; 11 bases align to TRBD2. This CDR3 contains 17 residues. Germline CDR1 LGHNA, CDR2 YSLEER. The V gene end was trimmed by 4 bases and the J gene end by 3 bases; junction bases not matched to a gene: 11.

The chain employs TRBV19 and TRBJ2-1; 11 positions match TRBD2. With V trimmed by 6 bases and J by 1 base, 11 bases remained unmatched. Germline lookup yields CDR1 LNHDA and CDR2 SQIVND (reference sequence). The CDR3 has 18 residues. The CDR3 is CASSDPRLAGMSYNEQFF. The CDR3 DNA sequence: TGTGCCAGTAGCGACCCCCGACTAGCGGGAATGTCCTACAATGAGCAGTTCTTC.

The chain recombines TRBV30 with TRBJ2-7; TRBD2 matches at 7 bases. The V gene's germline CDR1 is GTSNPN and CDR2 SVGIG (reference sequence). The J segment lost 2 bases and the V segment lost 5 bases, leaving 3 bases of the junction unmatched. This CDR3 contains 12 residues. The CDR3 sequence is CAWERDAYEQYF. DNA for the CDR3: TGTGCCTGGGAGCGGGACGCCTACGAGCAGTACTTC.

The chain joins TRBV28 to TRBJ1-2; D ambiguous. The germline V and J ends were trimmed by 2 bases and 5 bases, with 6 bases remaining between them. CDR1 is MDHEN and CDR2 is SYDVKM in the germline V gene. The CDR3 sequence is 12 residues long. In DNA form, the CDR3 reads TGTGCCAGCAGTTTACGGTCATATGGCTACACCTTC. Translation: CASSLRSYGYTF.

This clone was seen a few times. The chain employs TRBV7-2 and TRBJ2-5; no clear D gene. Trimming took 6 bases from V and 0 from J, leaving 5 bases between them. The CDR3 totals 12 residues. Germline V gene lookup returns CDR1 SGHTA and CDR2 FQGNSA. CDR3 loop: CASSHYQETQYF. CDR3 nucleotides: TGTGCCAGCAGTCATTACCAAGAGACCCAGTACTTC.

This rearrangement joins TRBV19 to TRBJ1-1; D call uncertain. With 7 bases removed from V and 7 bases from J, the gap between germline ends came to 13 bases. This CDR3 is 12 amino acids long. CDR1 and CDR2 from the germline V gene are LNHDA and SQIVND (reference sequence). As DNA, the CDR3 is TGTGCCAGTACCCGATACGGTATTGAAGCTTTCTTT. This gives the protein CASTRYGIEAFF.

This clone has only one observation. The J gene is TRBJ2-3, the V gene TRBV15, with D maybe TRBD2 (5 bases). The V gene's germline CDR1 is LNHNV and CDR2 YYDKDF (reference sequence). This CDR3 has 16 amino acids. V gave up 4 bases and J gave up 2 bases, with 16 bases separating them. CDR3 amino acids: CATSTRLGRNTDTQYF. The CDR3 DNA reads as TGTGCCACCAGCACCCGCCTGGGGAGAAACACAGATACGCAGTATTTT.

The V and J genes are TRBV4-1 and TRBJ2-7; TRBD2 matches at 7 bases. CDR1 is MGHRA and CDR2 is YSYEKL in the germline V gene. This CDR3 has 15 amino acids. V dropped 0 bases and J dropped 3; count of bases not matched to a gene: 5. The CDR3: CASSQDRLAFYEQYF. For the CDR3, the DNA is TGCGCCAGCAGCCAAGATCGACTAGCTTTCTACGAGCAGTACTTC.

This rearrangement joins TRBV19 to TRBJ2-7; no clear D gene. Trimming pared 5 bases from V and 1 base from J, leaving 12 bases between. This CDR3 is 14 amino acids long. Germline CDR1 LNHDA, CDR2 SQIVND (reference sequence). The CDR3 loop is CASSSSPYSYEQYF. The CDR3 DNA is TGTGCCAGTAGTTCTTCACCCTATTCCTACGAGCAGTACTTC.

J is TRBJ1-1 and V is TRBV6-6, with 7 bases identical to TRBD1. Trimming at V came to 5 bases and at J to 3 bases, leaving 6 bases not matched to a gene. Germline CDR1 MNHNY, CDR2 SVGAGI (reference sequence). This CDR3 region has 14 residues. The CDR3 bases are TGTGCCAGCAGTCAGACAGGGCGGGACACTGAAGCTTTCTTT. Its translation: CASSQTGRDTEAFF.

J is TRBJ2-3 and V is TRBV6-6; TRBD2 matches 8 bases. CDR3 size: 15 residues. Unmatched junction bases numbered 9, after V lost 6 bases and J lost 4 bases. Germline V gene data show CDR1 as MNHNY and CDR2 as SVGAGI (reference sequence). DNA for the CDR3: TGTGCCAGCAGACTAAGCGGGAGTGTCGCAGATACGCAGTATTTT. It encodes CASRLSGSVADTQYF.

Details on this clone: Different DNA sequences within this sample yield the same CDR3. This chain connects TRBV27 to TRBJ2-1, with 11 bases fitting TRBD1. Per germline, CDR1 MNHEY and CDR2 SMNVEV (reference sequence). The V gene end was trimmed by 5 bases and the J gene end by 3 bases; junction bases not matched to a gene: 3. The CDR3 covers 15 residues. Here the CDR3 DNA reads TGTGCCAGCAGTCCAGGGACAGGGGGCTACAATGAGCAGTTCTTC. Its protein is CASSPGTGGYNEQFF.

A single count supports this clone. V and J are TRBV7-6 and TRBJ2-2; 7 bases fit TRBD2. The length of the CDR3 is 16 residues. The trim removed 2 bases at V and 3 bases at J, leaving 6 bases unmatched. Per the germline V gene, CDR1 is SGHVS and CDR2 is FNYEAQ. The CDR3 DNA reads TGTGCCAGCAGCTTACCGCGGGGAGGGGACACCGGGGAGCTGTTTTTT. This sequence encodes CASSLPRGGDTGELFF.

This clone was observed at least ten times. This chain connects TRBV19 to TRBJ1-2, with D perhaps matching TRBD1 (5 bases). Trimming removed 9 bases at V and 3 bases at J, with 11 bases between. This CDR3 is 12 amino acids long. CDR1 and CDR2 (germline): LNHDA, SQIVND (reference sequence). The CDR3 loop is CASHGTHYGYTF. In DNA form, the CDR3 reads TGTGCCAGCCACGGGACTCACTATGGCTACACCTTC.

The chain employs TRBV27 and TRBJ1-2, with 7 nucleotides matching TRBD1. This CDR3 has 15 amino acids. V was clipped by 3 bases and J by 4 bases; unmatched bases: 8. CDR1 is MNHEY and CDR2 is SMNVEV in the germline V gene (reference sequence). The CDR3 sequence is CASSLRWDSSYGYTF. The DNA of the CDR3 is TGTGCCAGCAGTTTGCGCTGGGACAGCTCCTATGGCTACACCTTC.

In this sample, this clone turned up once. V is TRBV5-8 and J is TRBJ2-7, with D unclear. V was cut by 4 bases and J by 3 bases, with 14 bases left in between. CDR1 is SGHTS, CDR2 YDEGEE, per germline. The CDR3 sequence is 14 residues long. The CDR3 spells CASSPRIFRYEQYF. The CDR3 region has the DNA TGTGCCAGCAGCCCGAGGATTTTTCGCTACGAGCAGTACTTC.

The gene calls are TRBV2 and TRBJ1-5; D is uncertain. V shed 10 bases and J shed 6 bases, with 13 bases lying between them. Germline CDR1 SNHLY, CDR2 FYNNEI. The CDR3 contains 12 residues. CDR3 residues: CATRHLGQPQHF. CDR3 DNA: TGTGCCACCCGACACTTAGGTCAGCCCCAGCATTTT. Combining the CDR3 with reference TRBV2 and TRBJ1-5 gives the whole variable domain EPEVTQTPSHQVTQMGQEVILRCVPISNHLYFYWYRQILGQKVEFLVSFYNNEISEKSEIFDDQFSVERPDGSNFTLKIRSTKLEDSAMYFCATRHLGQPQHFGDGTRLSIL.

The chain carries TRBV28 and TRBJ2-3, with 9 bases aligning to TRBD1. Germline lookup yields CDR1 MDHEN and CDR2 SYDVKM. CDR3 length: 17 residues. V lost 3 bases and J lost 0; bases outside the gene matches: 7. CDR3: CASSFPRTGASTDTQYF. The CDR3 bases are TGTGCCAGCAGTTTCCCCCGGACAGGGGCTAGCACAGATACGCAGTATTTT.

This clone was recorded once. The chain couples TRBV4-3 to TRBJ2-7; a weak D match, TRBD2 (6 bases). The CDR3 spans 13 residues. The V end lost 0 bases, the J end lost 6 bases, and 9 bases lay between the germline ends. Germline-derived CDR1 and CDR2 are LGHNA and YSLEER. This CDR3 is CASSQEEGGEQYF. DNA of the CDR3: TGCGCCAGCAGCCAAGAGGAGGGAGGCGAGCAGTACTTC.

The V and J genes are TRBV23-1 and TRBJ1-4; possible D gene TRBD1, 6 bases. TRBV23-1 is treated as an ORF (open reading frame) with a function not yet certain. The CDR3 has 14 residues. V was pared by 6 bases and J by 1 base, with 9 bases between. The CDR3 DNA reads as TGCGCCAGCAGGTTACAGGGAACTAATGAAAAACTGTTTTTT. Amino acids: CASRLQGTNEKLFF.

J is TRBJ2-5 and V is TRBV5-4, with TRBD2 identical over 10 bases. V was clipped by 0 bases and J by 5 bases; unmatched bases: 4. Per the germline V gene, CDR1 is SGHNT and CDR2 is YYREEE (reference sequence). This CDR3 is built from 15 residues. The CDR3 loop reads CASSLEGTSDETQYF. The CDR3 bases are TGTGCCAGCAGCTTGGAGGGGACTAGCGATGAGACCCAGTACTTC.

The V gene is TRBV5-1, the J gene TRBJ2-5; D call uncertain. Matching the DNA end better, TRBJ2-7 makes the J call doubtful. Germline values: CDR1 SGHRS, CDR2 YFSETQ. The CDR3 runs to 13 residues. As DNA, the CDR3 is TGCGCCAGCAGCCCGGTCGACTCCTACGAGCAGTACTTC. Encoded protein: CASSPVDSYEQYF.

The V gene is TRBV4-3, the J gene TRBJ2-1, with 12 bases fitting TRBD2. Germline V lookup: CDR1 LGHNA, CDR2 YSLEER. The CDR3 contains 19 residues. V trimming: 0 bases; J trimming: 3 bases; junction bases outside the gene matches: 9. The CDR3 DNA sequence: TGCGCCAGCAGCCAAGATGGGCTAGCGGGAGGGCCTAGCTACAATGAGCAGTTCTTC. Translated: CASSQDGLAGGPSYNEQFF.

V is TRBV19 and J is TRBJ2-1; 8 bases align to TRBD1. Germline assignment: CDR1 LNHDA and CDR2 SQIVND (reference sequence). The CDR3 consists of 11 residues. J lost 9 bases, V lost 9 bases, and 4 bases had no gene match. The CDR3 loop reads CASRTGTEQFF. As DNA, the CDR3 is TGTGCCAGCAGGACAGGGACTGAGCAGTTCTTC.

The gene calls are TRBV11-2 and TRBJ1-1, with 7 bases lining up with TRBD1. The ends lost 1 base at V and 7 bases at J; junction bases unmatched: 12. The CDR3 is 16 amino acids. Germline loops: CDR1 SGHAT, CDR2 FQNNGV. DNA of the CDR3: TGTGCCAGCAGCTTAGCTGGGGCAGGGGGACGTATTGAAGCTTTCTTT. It yields the protein CASSLAGAGGRIEAFF.